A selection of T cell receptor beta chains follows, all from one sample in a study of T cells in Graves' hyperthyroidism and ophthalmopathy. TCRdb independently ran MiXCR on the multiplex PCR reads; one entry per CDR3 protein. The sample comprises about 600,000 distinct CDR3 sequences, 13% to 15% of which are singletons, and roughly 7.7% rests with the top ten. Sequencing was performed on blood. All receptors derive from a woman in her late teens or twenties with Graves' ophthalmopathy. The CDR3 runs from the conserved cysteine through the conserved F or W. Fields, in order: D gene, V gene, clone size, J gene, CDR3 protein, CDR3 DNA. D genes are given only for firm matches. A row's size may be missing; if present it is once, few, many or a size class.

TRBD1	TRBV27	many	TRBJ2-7	CASSLSGQVSSYEQYF	TGTGCCAGCAGTTTATCGGGACAGGTTTCCTCCTACGAGCAGTACTTC
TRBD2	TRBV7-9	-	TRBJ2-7	CASSRGLAGVAGEQYF	TGTGCCAGCAGCAGGGGACTAGCGGGAGTTGCGGGCGAGCAGTACTTC
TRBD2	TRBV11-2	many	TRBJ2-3	CASSLIAGGNTDTQYF	TGTGCCAGCAGCTTAATAGCGGGAGGGAACACAGATACGCAGTATTTT
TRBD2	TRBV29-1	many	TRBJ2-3	CSVGTSGFTDTQYF	TGCAGCGTCGGGACTAGCGGGTTCACAGATACGCAGTATTTT
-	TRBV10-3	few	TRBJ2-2	CAISGKATGRENTGELFF	TGTGCCATCAGTGGCAAGGCAACAGGGAGGGAAAACACCGGGGAGCTGTTTTTT
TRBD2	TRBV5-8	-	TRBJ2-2	CASSLGLATQITGELFF	TGTGCCAGCAGCCTGGGACTAGCGACTCAGATCACCGGGGAGCTGTTTTTT
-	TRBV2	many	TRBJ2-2	CASSGGSGNTGELFF	TGTGCCAGCAGCGGGGGTTCTGGGAACACCGGGGAGCTGTTTTTT
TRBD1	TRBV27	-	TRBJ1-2	CASSPLHRTGDGYTF	TGTGCCAGCAGTCCCTTACACCGAACAGGGGACGGCTACACCTTC
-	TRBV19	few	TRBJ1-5	CASKGVYSNQPQHF	TGTGCCAGTAAGGGGGTCTATAGCAATCAGCCCCAGCATTTT
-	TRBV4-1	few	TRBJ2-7	CASSQDLSPFSEQYF	TGCGCCAGCAGCCAAGATCTAAGCCCTTTTTCCGAGCAGTACTTC
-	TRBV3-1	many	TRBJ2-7	CASSVGATNEQYF	TGTGCCAGCAGCGTCGGGGCCACTAACGAGCAGTACTTC
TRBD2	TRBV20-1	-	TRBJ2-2	CSAALGLANTGELFF	TGCAGTGCTGCCCTCGGACTAGCGAACACCGGGGAGCTGTTTTTT
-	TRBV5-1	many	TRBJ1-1	CASTLGEGVNTEAFF	TGCGCCAGCACCCTCGGGGAGGGGGTGAACACTGAAGCTTTCTTT
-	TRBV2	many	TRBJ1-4	CASSERRGTGEKLFF	TGTGCCAGCAGTGAACGAAGAGGGACCGGTGAAAAACTGTTTTTT
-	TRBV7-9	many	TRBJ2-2	CASSLRPDDVELFF	TGTGCCAGCAGCCTACGCCCTGACGACGTGGAGCTGTTTTTT
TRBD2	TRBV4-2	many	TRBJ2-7	CASRRGGNDYEQYF	TGTGCCAGCAGACGGGGGGGAAACGATTACGAGCAGTACTTC
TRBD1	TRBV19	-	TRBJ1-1	CASRPQGASGNTEAFF	TGTGCCAGTAGGCCGCAGGGGGCGAGCGGGAACACTGAAGCTTTCTTT
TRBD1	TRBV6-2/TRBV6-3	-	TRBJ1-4	CASRAAGGGSTNEKLFF	TGTGCCAGCAGGGCAGCAGGGGGCGGGTCAACTAATGAAAAACTGTTTTTT
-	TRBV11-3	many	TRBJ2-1	CASSVGDGTYNEQFF	TGTGCCAGCAGCGTGGGGGACGGTACCTACAATGAGCAGTTCTTC
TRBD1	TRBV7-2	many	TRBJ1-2	CASSLVGEPDREGGYTF	TGTGCCAGCAGCTTAGTGGGAGAACCCGACAGGGAAGGTGGCTACACCTTC
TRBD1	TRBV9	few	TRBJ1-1	CASSASGTGGAGNTEAFF	TGTGCCAGCAGCGCATCCGGGACAGGGGGCGCCGGGAACACTGAAGCTTTCTTT
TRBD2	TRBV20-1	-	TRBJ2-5	CSARVLRLAGETQYF	TGCAGTGCTAGAGTTCTCCGACTAGCCGGGGAGACCCAGTACTTC
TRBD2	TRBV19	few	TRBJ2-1	CASSIVLAGYNEQFF	TGTGCCAGTAGTATAGTTCTAGCGGGATACAATGAGCAGTTCTTC
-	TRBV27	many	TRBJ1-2	CASSSRGANGYTF	TGTGCCAGCAGCTCACGGGGGGCGAATGGCTACACCTTC
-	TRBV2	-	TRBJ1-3	CASSEAGPPKDTIYF	TGTGCCAGCAGTGAAGCCGGCCCCCCGAAGGACACCATATATTTT
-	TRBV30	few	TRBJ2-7	CAWSVGTYYGQYF	TGTGCCTGGAGTGTTGGCACTTACTACGGGCAGTACTTC
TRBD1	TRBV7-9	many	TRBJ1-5	CASSHTTGGYNQPQHF	TGTGCCAGCAGCCATACTACAGGGGGCTATAATCAGCCCCAGCATTTT
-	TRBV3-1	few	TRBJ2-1	CASSPTPSVYNEQFF	TGTGCCAGCAGCCCGACCCCTAGCGTCTACAATGAGCAGTTCTTC
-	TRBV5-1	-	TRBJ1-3	CASSLASGTGNTIYF	TGCGCCAGCAGCTTGGCTTCAGGGACCGGAAACACCATATATTTT
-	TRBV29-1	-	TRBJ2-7	CSVPSGTAYEQYF	TGCAGCGTCCCCTCCGGGACTGCCTACGAGCAGTACTTC
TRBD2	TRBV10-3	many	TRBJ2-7	CATSGRATGEQYF	TGTGCCACTAGCGGGAGGGCCACGGGCGAGCAGTACTTC
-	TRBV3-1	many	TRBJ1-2	CASSQGSRANTF	TGTGCCAGCAGCCAAGGAAGCAGAGCCAACACCTTC
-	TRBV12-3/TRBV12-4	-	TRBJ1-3	CASSFPELSGNTIYF	TGTGCCAGCAGTTTCCCAGAACTATCTGGAAACACCATATATTTT
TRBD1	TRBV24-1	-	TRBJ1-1	CATSDATGVRAFF	TGTGCCACCAGTGATGCGACAGGGGTGAGAGCTTTCTTT
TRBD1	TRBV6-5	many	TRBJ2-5	CASSYSMRGGGLKTQYF	TGTGCCAGCAGTTACTCGATGAGAGGGGGCGGTTTGAAGACCCAGTACTTC
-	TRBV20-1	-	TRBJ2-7	CSARAPRGAGVSYEQYF	TGCAGTGCTAGAGCCCCAAGGGGGGCGGGAGTCTCCTACGAGCAGTACTTC
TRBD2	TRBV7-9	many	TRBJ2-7	CASSSSGRVDEQYF	TGTGCCAGCAGCAGTAGCGGGAGAGTCGACGAGCAGTACTTC
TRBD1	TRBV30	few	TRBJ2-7	CAWATGTGYEQYF	TGTGCCTGGGCGACCGGGACAGGCTACGAGCAGTACTTC
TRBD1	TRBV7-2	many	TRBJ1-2	CASNSGTEHYGYTF	TGTGCCAGCAATAGCGGGACAGAGCATTATGGCTACACCTTC
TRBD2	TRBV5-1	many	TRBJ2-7	CASRPGTSGRAGYEQYF	TGCGCCAGCAGGCCAGGGACTAGCGGGAGGGCCGGCTACGAGCAGTACTTC
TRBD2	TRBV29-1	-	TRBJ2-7	CSVLATSLGEQYF	TGCAGCGTTTTGGCGACTAGCTTGGGCGAGCAGTACTTC
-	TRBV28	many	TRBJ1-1	CASIRRMNTEAFF	TGTGCCAGCATCAGACGTATGAACACTGAAGCTTTCTTT
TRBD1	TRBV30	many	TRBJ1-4	CAWSVSGTANEKLFF	TGTGCCTGGAGTGTCAGCGGGACAGCTAATGAAAAACTGTTTTTT
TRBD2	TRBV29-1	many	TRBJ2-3	CSVVPSGRTLQDTQYF	TGCAGCGTCGTACCTAGCGGAAGAACCCTTCAAGATACGCAGTATTTT
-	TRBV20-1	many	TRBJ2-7	CSARQGSSYEQYF	TGCAGTGCTAGACAGGGTAGCTCCTACGAGCAGTACTTC
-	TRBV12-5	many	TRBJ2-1	CASGLPETGTPIYNEQFF	TGTGCTAGTGGTTTGCCCGAGACGGGGACCCCCATCTACAATGAGCAGTTCTTC
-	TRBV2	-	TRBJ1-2	CASSESGAHGYTF	TGTGCCAGCAGTGAGTCAGGGGCCCATGGCTACACCTTC
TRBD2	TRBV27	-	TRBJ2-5	CASSPAPTSGETQYF	TGTGCCAGCAGCCCTGCCCCGACTAGCGGAGAGACCCAGTACTTC
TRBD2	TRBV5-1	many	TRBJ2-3	CASATSGRATDTQYF	TGCGCCAGCGCGACTAGCGGGAGGGCGACAGATACGCAGTATTTT
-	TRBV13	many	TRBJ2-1	CASSLGLVSSYNEQFF	TGTGCCAGCAGCTTAGGACTCGTAAGCTCCTACAATGAGCAGTTCTTC
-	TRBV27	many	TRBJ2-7	CASSPDHFEQYF	TGTGCCAGCAGCCCCGACCACTTCGAGCAGTACTTC
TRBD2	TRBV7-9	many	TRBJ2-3	CASSDGTSGLTDTQYF	TGTGCCAGCAGCGACGGGACTAGCGGGCTGACAGATACGCAGTATTTT